The clone carrying this T cell receptor (beta chain) was counted only a few times. The source of the sample is a study of blood T cell repertoires in COVID-19. About the research overall: Sample material is recorded as cDNA or gDNA derived from T cells, B-cell-depleted T cells, or PBMCs.

Profiled with immunoSEQ multiplex PCR; TCRdb holds only in-frame clones, not every one. The table has hundreds of thousands of clones, roughly nine tenths seen once; the top ten hold roughly 1.1%. Study members were between roughly 18 and 89 years old and lived in over 20 US regions. Germline V CDR1 and CDR2: MGHRA, YSYEKL. V was clipped by 0 bases and J by 8 bases; unmatched bases: 10. The CDR3 has 18 residues. V and J are TRBV4-1 and TRBJ2-1; TRBD2 matches 13 bases. The sequenced sample consisted of PBMCs or T cells enriched from blood (not recorded which). This clonotype originated in a man between 25 and 39 years old who had recovered from COVID-19. This CDR3 reads CASSQDPPGLAGVHEQFF. DNA of the CDR3: TGCGCCAGCAGCCAAGATCCCCCTGGACTAGCGGGAGTGCATGAGCAGTTCTTC.